This entry lists 5 T cell receptor beta chains sequenced from one sample in a study of cytomegalovirus exposure and HLA in healthy donors. Primers: 60 Vbeta forward and 13 Jbeta reverse. Only in-frame clones appear in the TCRdb table, and some are missing; sequencing was by immunoSEQ multiplex PCR. The repertoire shows 150,000 to 250,000 clones; the top ten hold approximately 0.74%. Sequenced material: PBMCs. The receptors originated from a boy younger than 18 in good health and CMV-seronegative.

The J gene is TRBJ2-1, the V gene TRBV28; 7 nucleotides line up with TRBD2. This CDR3 has 16 residues. Germline CDR1 is MDHEN and CDR2 is SYDVKM. The ends lost 8 bases at V and 0 bases at J; junction bases unmatched: 10. CDR3 residues: CASRDWGGNSYNEQFF. Here the CDR3 DNA reads TGTGCCAGCCGGGACTGGGGGGGGAACTCCTACAATGAGCAGTTCTTC.

This chain links TRBV2 with TRBJ1-1; D is unclear. The V and J ends lost 9 bases and 5 bases respectively, with 13 bases between them. Looked up from germline, CDR1 is SNHLY and CDR2 is FYNNEI. The CDR3 totals 12 residues. CDR3 in amino acids: CARRRSPTEAFF. The CDR3, as DNA: TGTGCCAGAAGAAGGAGCCCAACTGAAGCTTTCTTT.

The chain links TRBV19 to TRBJ2-3, with 7 bases identical to TRBD1. Germline CDR1 and CDR2: LNHDA and SQIVND (reference sequence). This CDR3 region has 14 residues. The J segment lost 2 bases and the V segment lost 6 bases, leaving 5 bases of the junction unmatched. CDR3 residues: CASRGQRYTDTQYF. CDR3 sequence (DNA): TGTGCCAGTAGGGGACAGAGATACACAGATACGCAGTATTTT.

The chain employs TRBV25-1 and TRBJ1-2, with 8 nucleotides matching TRBD1. The CDR3 spans 13 residues. V dropped 5 bases and J dropped 13; count of bases not matched to a gene: 12. Germline-derived CDR1 and CDR2 are MGHDK and SYGVNS. The CDR3, as DNA: TGTGCCAGCAGTCCGCAGGACAGGGCCTCTCCCACCTTC. Translating it yields CASSPQDRASPTF.

The chain uses TRBV5-1 and TRBJ1-2; TRBD1 might be the D (5 bases). CDR1 is SGHRS, CDR2 YFSETQ, per germline. V lost 3 bases to trimming and J lost 0 bases, with 9 bases between them. The CDR3 totals 14 residues. The CDR3: CASSSGIANYGYTF. CDR3 DNA sequence: TGCGCCAGCAGCTCAGGGATAGCTAACTATGGCTACACCTTC.